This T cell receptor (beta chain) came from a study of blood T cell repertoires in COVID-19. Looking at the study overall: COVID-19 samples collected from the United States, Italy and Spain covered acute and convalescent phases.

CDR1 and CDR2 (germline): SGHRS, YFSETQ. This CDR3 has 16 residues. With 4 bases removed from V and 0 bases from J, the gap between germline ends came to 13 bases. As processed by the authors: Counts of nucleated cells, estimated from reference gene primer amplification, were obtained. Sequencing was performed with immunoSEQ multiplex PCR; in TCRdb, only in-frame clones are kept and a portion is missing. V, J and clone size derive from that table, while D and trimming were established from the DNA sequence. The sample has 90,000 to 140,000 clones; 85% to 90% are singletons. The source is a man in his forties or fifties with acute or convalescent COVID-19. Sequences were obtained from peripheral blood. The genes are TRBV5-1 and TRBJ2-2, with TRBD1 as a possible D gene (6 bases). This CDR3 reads CASSPLGQSNTGELFF. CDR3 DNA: TGCGCCAGCAGCCCCCTAGGACAGTCGAACACCGGGGAGCTGTTTTTT.